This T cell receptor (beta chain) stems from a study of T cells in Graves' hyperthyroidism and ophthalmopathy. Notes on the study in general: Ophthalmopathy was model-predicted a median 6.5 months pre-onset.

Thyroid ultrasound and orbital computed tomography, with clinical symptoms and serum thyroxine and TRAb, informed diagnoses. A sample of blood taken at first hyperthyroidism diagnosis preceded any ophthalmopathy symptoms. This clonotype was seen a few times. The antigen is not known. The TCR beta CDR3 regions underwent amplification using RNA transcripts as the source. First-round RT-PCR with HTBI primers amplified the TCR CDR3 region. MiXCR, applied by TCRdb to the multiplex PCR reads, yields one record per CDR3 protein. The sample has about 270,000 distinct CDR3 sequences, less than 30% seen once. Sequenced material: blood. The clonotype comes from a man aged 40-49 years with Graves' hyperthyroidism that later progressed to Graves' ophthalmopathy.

The CDR3 nucleotides are TGTGCCAGCAAGACAGGGGGCTGGGAGACCCAGTACTTC. It specifies CASKTGGWETQYF. This chain links TRBV12-3 or TRBV12-4 with TRBJ2-5, with 10 bases that match TRBD1. This CDR3 is built from 13 residues. With V trimmed by 7 bases and J by 5 bases, 4 bases remained unmatched.